The 16 T cell receptor beta chains below come from one sample, sequenced in a study of CD8+CD57+ T cells in acquired aplastic anemia. Using genomic DNA as the template, TCR beta VDJ and CDR3 profiling was carried out. TCRdb reanalysed the reads using MiXCR and keeps one entry per CDR3 protein. The sample consists of about 110,000 distinct CDR3 sequences, approximately 48% of them appearing once. Sequenced material: sorted CD4+, CD8+, or CD8+CD57+ T cells (not recorded which) from PBMCs. The receptor set was obtained from a human donor in good health, serving as a control.

Only one count was recorded for this clonotype. The V call is TRBV3-1, the J call TRBJ2-1; D not certain. The CDR3 runs 13 residues. The V gene's germline CDR1 is LGHDT and CDR2 YNNKEL (reference sequence). V was shortened by 3 bases and J by 14 bases, with 17 bases between the two germline ends. The chain's CDR3 is CASSHSLDRTKFF. The CDR3 region has the DNA TGTGCCAGCAGCCACTCATTAGATCGAACCAAGTTCTTC.

The rearrangement links TRBV15 to TRBJ2-7; tentative D call: TRBD1 (5 bases). Germline V gene lookup returns CDR1 LNHNV and CDR2 YYDKDF (reference sequence). The ends were cut back, 1 base at V and 1 base at J, with 11 bases in the middle. This CDR3 is built from 15 residues. The CDR3 DNA is TGTGCCACCAGCAGAGCGGCAGGGTTGTCCTACGAGCAGTACTTC. It specifies CATSRAAGLSYEQYF.

This clonotype showed up many times. The V call is TRBV19, the J call TRBJ1-2, with a tentative D call TRBD1 (6 bases). Trimming left V 1 base short and J 8 bases short, with 14 bases between. CDR1 and CDR2 from the germline V gene are LNHDA and SQIVND (reference sequence). The CDR3 loop spans 14 amino acids. CDR3 amino acids: CASSIAYRVSGYTF. As DNA, the CDR3 is TGTGCCAGTAGTATAGCCTACAGGGTGAGCGGCTACACCTTC. The whole variable domain, remainder taken from reference TRBV19 and TRBJ1-2, is DGGITQSPKYLFRKEGQNVTLSCEQNLNHDAMYWYRQDPGQGLRLIYYSQIVNDFQKGDIAEGYSVSREKKESFPLTVTSAQKNPTAFYLCASSIAYRVSGYTFGSGTRLTVV.

V and J are TRBV2 and TRBJ2-1, with TRBD1 matching over 8 bases. The CDR3 is 15 amino acids. Germline CDR1 and CDR2: SNHLY and FYNNEI. V dropped 6 bases and J dropped 5; count of bases not matched to a gene: 9. For the CDR3, the DNA is TGTGCCAGCAGGGCGGGCAGGGGGCGCGACAATGAGCAGTTCTTC. This sequence encodes CASRAGRGRDNEQFF.

This clonotype was counted many times. This chain joins TRBV30 and TRBJ1-2, with D possibly being TRBD1 (6 bases). Trimming left V 1 base short and J 7 bases short, with 10 bases between. The CDR3 is 12 residues long. The germline V gene has CDR1 GTSNPN and CDR2 SVGIG (reference sequence). In nucleotides, the CDR3 is TGTGCCTGGAGTGAACAGGGAGGTGGCTACACCTTC. Translation: CAWSEQGGGYTF.

This clonotype has a count of ten or more. CDR3 residues: CSARDRGRSSYEQYF. DNA of the CDR3: TGCAGTGCTAGAGATAGGGGGAGGAGCTCCTACGAGCAGTACTTC. The V gene is TRBV20-1, the J gene TRBJ2-7; the D gene could be TRBD1 or TRBD2 (6 bases each). Per the germline V gene, CDR1 is DFQATT and CDR2 is SNEGSKA (reference sequence). This CDR3 spans 15 amino acids. The germline V and J ends were trimmed by 0 bases and 0 bases, with 12 bases remaining between them.

About this clonotype: The CDR3 ends on some other residue instead of the conserved phenylalanine or tryptophan, so this is likely a read error. The chain uses TRBV10-3 and TRBJ2-7, with TRBD1 matching over 8 bases. With V trimmed by 10 bases and J by 4 bases, 9 bases remained unmatched. From germline, CDR1 is ENHRY and CDR2 SYGVKD. The CDR3 sequence is 13 residues long. CDR3: CATGTGRLYEQYL. Here the CDR3 DNA reads TGTGCCACAGGGACAGGCCGATTATACGAGCAGTACCTC.

This clonotype was seen more than once but under ten times. The chain has TRBV25-1 and TRBJ1-4; maybe TRBD1 (6 bases). The germline V gene encodes CDR1 MGHDK and CDR2 SYGVNS. V was clipped by 9 bases and J by 17 bases, with 25 bases between them. The CDR3 totals 13 residues. The CDR3 DNA reads TGTGCCAGTAGTATCGGACAGCCCGGCGGTTTTTTTTTT. This sequence encodes CASSIGQPGGFFF.

The CDR3 reads CASSQAGGETQYF. The CDR3 nucleotides are TGCGCCAGCAGCCAAGCGGGCGGAGAGACCCAGTACTTC. The chain uses TRBV4-3 and TRBJ2-5; D remains ambiguous. Germline V CDR1 and CDR2: LGHNA, YSLEER. The V and J ends lost 1 base and 4 bases respectively, with 7 bases between them. The CDR3 runs to 13 residues.

The chain employs TRBV7-4 and TRBJ1-2; D ambiguous. The germline V gene has CDR1 SGHVT and CDR2 SQSDAQ. This CDR3 is 12 amino acids long. V lost 2 bases and J lost 3, with 4 bases in between. CDR3 bases: TGTGCCAGCAGCTTACAGGACTATGGCTACACCTTC. It yields the protein CASSLQDYGYTF. The variable domain in full, with the rest retrieved from reference TRBV7-4 and TRBJ1-2, is GAGVSQSPRYKVAKRGRDVALRCDSISGHVTLYWYRQTLGQGSEVLTYSQSDAQRDKSGRPSGRFSAERPERSVSTLKIQRTEQGDSAVYLCASSLQDYGYTFGSGTRLTVV.

V gene TRBV6-4 combines with J gene TRBJ2-7; D gene unclear. Trimming shortened V by 7 bases and J by 6 bases, and 13 bases separated the two germline ends. Germline CDR1 MRHNA, CDR2 SNTAGT. This CDR3 is 12 amino acids long. CDR3 amino acids: CASTFYVGEQYF. The CDR3 DNA follows: TGTGCCAGCACCTTTTATGTAGGCGAGCAGTACTTC.

V gene TRBV10-3 combines with J gene TRBJ2-4; weak D call: TRBD2 (5 bases). Germline V gene data show CDR1 as ENHRY and CDR2 as SYGVKD. This CDR3 is built from 16 residues. Trimming stripped 3 bases from V and 6 bases from J, with 18 bases between. The CDR3 spells CAISEARGGDGNIQYF. In nucleotides, the CDR3 is TGTGCCATCAGTGAAGCCCGTGGAGGAGATGGAAACATTCAGTACTTC.

The chain couples TRBV29-1 to TRBJ2-3; 8 nucleotides agree with TRBD1. The CDR3 totals 13 residues. V shed 6 bases and J 4 bases; nucleotides not matched to a gene: 6. From germline, CDR1 is SQVTM and CDR2 ANQGSEA. This chain's CDR3 is CSVNKGQADTQYF. The CDR3 DNA reads TGCAGCGTGAACAAGGGACAGGCAGATACGCAGTATTTT.

V usage is TRBV10-1 and J usage is TRBJ2-1; perhaps TRBD1 as D (5 bases). The germline V gene has CDR1 WNHNN and CDR2 SYGVQD (reference sequence). CDR3 length: 13 amino acids. V lost 0 bases and J lost 11, with 11 bases in between. The CDR3, as DNA: TGCGCCAGCAGTGAGTCGGGGCCTTCCAAGCAGTTCTTC. Protein sequence: CASSESGPSKQFF.

The chain carries TRBV5-1 and TRBJ2-5; tentatively, D is TRBD2 (5 bases). The germline V and J ends were trimmed by 5 bases and 2 bases, with 10 bases remaining between them. The germline CDR1 and CDR2 sequences are SGHRS and YFSETQ. The CDR3 runs 13 residues. Here the CDR3 reads CASRKREQETQYF. CDR3 DNA: TGCGCCAGCAGGAAGAGGGAACAAGAGACCCAGTACTTC.

This clonotype came up many times. The V gene is TRBV10-3, the J gene TRBJ2-5; D is perhaps TRBD2 (5 bases). The germline V gene has CDR1 ENHRY and CDR2 SYGVKD. Trimming removed 6 bases at V and 3 bases at J, with 11 bases between. The CDR3 consists of 13 residues. The CDR3 DNA reads TGTGCCATCAGCGCCGACGGGGAAGAGACCCAGTACTTC. It codes for CAISADGEETQYF.